Below, 15 T cell receptor beta chains from the same sample are listed, as sequenced in a study of metastatic and nonmetastatic thyroid tumors (dated by TCRdb to 2018 to 2021). The method behind the library was PCR. Reads for this sample came from an Illumina HiSeq 4000. The public reads were reprocessed in TCRdb via fastp at Q25 and MiXCR, keeping in-frame beta chains. Present in this sample are approximately 16,000 clones, around 28% of which were seen just once. The ten most abundant clones make up around 12% of the sample. No patient had received any treatment before thyroid surgery. Specimen: tumor tissue. The receptors shown here come from a male donor with papillary thyroid cancer or a benign thyroid nodule (not recorded which). Some clones in this sample may be carry-over from other donors' samples.

The chain combines TRBV10-3 with TRBJ1-1; 9 nucleotides align to TRBD1. The J segment lost 5 bases and the V segment lost 6 bases, leaving 4 bases of the junction unmatched. This CDR3 spans 13 amino acids. CDR1 and CDR2 (germline): ENHRY, SYGVKD. DNA of the CDR3: TGTGCCATCAGGGGACAGGGACGAACTGAAGCTTTCTTT. Protein sequence: CAIRGQGRTEAFF.

This clone qualifies as medium-sized (0.01 to 0.1%). The J gene is TRBJ2-1, the V gene TRBV7-8; D may be TRBD1 (10 bases). CDR1 is SGHVS, CDR2 FQNEAQ, per germline. The germline V and J ends were trimmed by 1 base and 1 base, with 17 bases remaining between them. The CDR3 contains 18 residues. For the CDR3, the DNA is TGTGCCAGCAGCTTAGGACTAGCGGACAGGGGGTCCTACAATGAGCAGTTCTTC. This codes for CASSLGLADRGSYNEQFF.

The rearrangement joins TRBV30 to TRBJ1-3; D might be TRBD1 (6 bases). Trimming took off 3 bases at V and 0 bases at J, with 9 bases between the two ends. Germline CDR1 reads GTSNPN; CDR2 reads SVGIG (reference sequence). This CDR3 spans 14 amino acids. CDR3 amino acids: CAWRVGGSGNTIYF. Written as DNA, the CDR3 is TGTGCCTGGAGAGTAGGGGGCTCTGGAAACACCATATATTTT.

A few counts support this clone. This chain links TRBV6-2 or TRBV6-3 with TRBJ1-1; 9 positions match TRBD1. V gave up 5 bases and J gave up 0 bases; unmatched junction bases: 4. The CDR3 sequence is 15 residues long. CDR1 and CDR2 (germline): MNHEY, SVGEGT. CDR3 sequence: CASSPTGGMNTEAFF. The CDR3 nucleotides are TGTGCCAGCAGTCCCACAGGGGGCATGAACACTGAAGCTTTCTTT.

The CDR3 spells CSAIERGRGADTQYF. The CDR3 nucleotides read TGCAGTGCTATAGAGAGAGGGCGGGGTGCAGATACGCAGTATTTT. V is TRBV20-1 and J is TRBJ2-3; D perhaps matches TRBD2 (6 bases). Germline values: CDR1 DFQATT, CDR2 SNEGSKA (reference sequence). V lost 4 bases and J lost 4, with 18 bases in between. The CDR3 length is 15 residues.

The chain employs TRBV28 and TRBJ1-4, with D tentatively TRBD1 (6 bases). V was trimmed by 4 bases and J by 8 bases, leaving 20 bases between them. The germline V gene encodes CDR1 MDHEN and CDR2 SYDVKM. This CDR3 comprises 16 residues. The CDR3 loop reads CASSSTLGGGREKLFF. In DNA, the CDR3 is TGTGCCAGCAGTTCAACCCTAGGGGGGGGAAGGGAAAAACTGTTTTTT.

Worth noting for this clone: Its ends do not fully match the called genes, so a read error is possible. The V gene is TRBV10-2, the J gene TRBJ2-6; D tentatively reads TRBD1 or TRBD2 (6 bases each). Germline lookup yields CDR1 WSHSY and CDR2 SAAADI. The CDR3 length is 15 residues. This CDR3 is CASGWGASGANVLIF. CDR3 coding DNA: TGCGCAAGCGGTTGGGGGGCCTCTGGGGCCAACGTCCTGATTTTC.

Only a few counts were recorded for this clone. V gene TRBV19 combines with J gene TRBJ2-7; 13 bases are shared with TRBD2. The CDR3 is made up of 15 amino acids. Germline CDR1 reads LNHDA; CDR2 reads SQIVND (reference sequence). After removal of 5 bases from V and 2 bases from J, the junction contained 3 bases not matched to a gene. Written as DNA, the CDR3 is TGTGCCAGTAGTGCCGGGACTAGCGGGGCCTACGAGCAGTACTTC. Residues: CASSAGTSGAYEQYF. The variable domain in full, completed from reference TRBV19 and TRBJ2-7, reads DGGITQSPKYLFRKEGQNVTLSCEQNLNHDAMYWYRQDPGQGLRLIYYSQIVNDFQKGDIAEGYSVSREKKESFPLTVTSAQKNPTAFYLCASSAGTSGAYEQYFGPGTRLTVT.

This clone came up many times. The V call is TRBV20-1, the J call TRBJ2-4, with no clear D. The CDR3 length is 15 residues. Trimming took 1 base from V and 0 from J, leaving 10 bases between them. Germline loops: CDR1 DFQATT, CDR2 SNEGSKA (reference sequence). Written as DNA, the CDR3 is TGCAGTGCTAGAGCCGGGCAACTAGCCAAAAACATTCAGTACTTC. Its protein product is CSARAGQLAKNIQYF.

The CDR3 sequence: CASSGGTIYEQYF. CDR3 bases: TGTGCCAGCAGTGGGGGGACCATCTACGAGCAGTACTTC. The chain combines TRBV2 with TRBJ2-7; either TRBD1 or TRBD2 may fit D (5 bases each). The germline V gene has CDR1 SNHLY and CDR2 FYNNEI. Between the trimmed V and J ends, which lost 4 bases and 3 bases, there was a span of 10 bases. This CDR3 spans 13 amino acids. Full variable domain (rest looked up from reference TRBV2 and TRBJ2-7): EPEVTQTPSHQVTQMGQEVILRCVPISNHLYFYWYRQILGQKVEFLVSFYNNEISEKSEIFDDQFSVERPDGSNFTLKIRSTKLEDSAMYFCASSGGTIYEQYFGPGTRLTVT.

The chain uses TRBV6-2 or TRBV6-3 and TRBJ1-1, with D possibly matching TRBD1 (6 bases). Trimming shortened V by 2 bases and J by 5 bases, and 12 bases separated the two germline ends. Germline V gives CDR1 MNHEY, CDR2 SVGEGT. This CDR3 region has 14 residues. CDR3 nucleotide sequence: TGTGCCAGCAGTTACGGGGGCACTCGGACTGAAGCTTTCTTT. Translation: CASSYGGTRTEAFF.

This clone is a singleton in its sample. The V and J genes are TRBV3-1 and TRBJ1-2; D not certain. V was trimmed by 0 bases and J by 4 bases, leaving 12 bases between them. The CDR3 consists of 15 residues. The germline V gene has CDR1 LGHDT and CDR2 YNNKEL (reference sequence). CDR3: CASSQDGAYGYGYTF. The CDR3 DNA follows: TGTGCCAGCAGCCAAGATGGCGCCTATGGCTATGGCTACACCTTC.

This clone was counted a few times. The rearrangement links TRBV27 to TRBJ1-6; no firm D call. This CDR3 has 16 amino acids. The V gene lost 5 bases and the J gene lost 13 bases, with 24 bases spanning the gap. The germline gives CDR1 MNHEY, CDR2 SMNVEV (reference sequence). The CDR3 bases are TGTGCCAGCAGTCCCACTACAGCTCCGGGGATTTTGCCCCTCCACTTT. Translating gives CASSPTTAPGILPLHF.

This sequence joins TRBV27 and TRBJ2-7; possible D gene TRBD2, 6 bases. The ends were cut back, 4 bases at V and 0 bases at J, with 16 bases in the middle. Germline-derived CDR1 and CDR2 are MNHEY and SMNVEV (reference sequence). The CDR3 runs to 16 residues. Here the CDR3 reads CASSSIWDSNSYEQYF. The CDR3 DNA follows: TGTGCCAGCAGTTCGATATGGGACTCTAACTCCTACGAGCAGTACTTC.

In this sample, this clone turned up many times. The chain has TRBV18 and TRBJ2-5, with D possibly matching TRBD2 (5 bases). The V end lost 2 bases, the J end lost 1 base, and 11 bases lay between the germline ends. Germline V gene sequence: CDR1 KGHSH, CDR2 LQKENI. CDR3 length: 15 amino acids. The chain's CDR3 is CASSPRAGGQETQYF. The DNA of the CDR3 is TGTGCCAGCTCACCAAGGGCAGGAGGCCAAGAGACCCAGTACTTC. The variable domain in full, with the rest retrieved from reference TRBV18 and TRBJ2-5, is NAGVMQNPRHLVRRRGQEARLRCSPMKGHSHVYWYRQLPEEGLKFMVYLQKENIIDESGMPKERFSAEFPKEGPSILRIQQVVRGDSAAYFCASSPRAGGQETQYFGPGTRLLVL.